This is a list of T cell receptor beta chains from one sample in a study of CD8 T cells in ankylosing spondylitis. In TCRdb, the 5' RACE reads were re-called with MiXCR into one record per CDR3 protein. The data contain about 220,000 distinct CDR3 sequences, about 26% of them seen just once; the ten biggest clones take up approximately 6.6%. Sequencing used blood, either unsorted or a sorted T cell fraction (not recorded which). The origin of the receptors is a male donor with ankylosing spondylitis or in good health (not recorded which). Both conserved end residues are part of each CDR3. Each record gives: D gene, clone size, J gene, V gene, CDR3 DNA, CDR3 protein. A D gene is named only where the DNA matches it firmly. Rows may omit the clone size; those that give it use once, few, many or a size class.

-,many,TRBJ1-1,TRBV29-1,TGCAGCGCCGACGGGGGCACAGGGACTGAAGCTTTCTTT,CSADGGTGTEAFF
TRBD2,-,TRBJ2-3,TRBV4-2,TGTGCCAGCAGCCCTAGGGCTAGCGGGAGTCCAACAGATACGCAGTATTTT,CASSPRASGSPTDTQYF
-,few,TRBJ1-1,TRBV7-2,TGTGCCAGCAGCTCAAGTGGGGTTGGGGGGGCAACTGAAGCTTTCTTT,CASSSSGVGGATEAFF
TRBD1,many,TRBJ2-1,TRBV20-1,TGCAGTCCTCTAAGGGGGCCTTCCTACAATGAGCAGTTCTTC,CSPLRGPSYNEQFF
TRBD1,many,TRBJ2-2,TRBV5-1,TGCGCCAGCAGCTTGGGACAGGGGAAGACCGGGGAGCTGTTTTTT,CASSLGQGKTGELFF
-,few,TRBJ1-6,TRBV4-1,TGCGCCAGCAACGAGGGGTTGGTTGGTTCACCCCTCCACTTT,CASNEGLVGSPLHF
TRBD1,many,TRBJ2-3,TRBV20-1,TGCAGTGCTAGAGATTACAGTGAAAACAGGGGAGATACGCAGTATTTT,CSARDYSENRGDTQYF
-,many,TRBJ2-5,TRBV2,TGTGCCAGCACCATCTTGGCCGGGGAGACCCAGTACTTC,CASTILAGETQYF
TRBD1,-,TRBJ2-7,TRBV29-1,TGCAGCGTCGCGGGACAGGGGATCTACGAGCAGTACTTC,CSVAGQGIYEQYF
-,-,TRBJ2-5,TRBV20-1,TGCAGTTGTCACGAGGGGCAAGAGACCCAGTACTTC,CSCHEGQETQYF
-,many,TRBJ2-3,TRBV24-1,TGTGCCACCAGTGATCCGGGCGGAGGTACGCAGTATTTT,CATSDPGGGTQYF
TRBD2,many,TRBJ2-1,TRBV12-3/TRBV12-4,TGTGCCAGCAGTTTATCTTCGGGGGGAGAGCAGTTCTTC,CASSLSSGGEQFF
TRBD2,many,TRBJ2-1,TRBV20-1,TGCAGTGCCACGTCCGGACTAGCGGGATCCAATGAGCAGTTCTTC,CSATSGLAGSNEQFF
-,-,TRBJ1-1,TRBV12-3/TRBV12-4,TGTGCCAGCAGTGTCGGCAGGGAGAACACTGAAGCTTTCTTT,CASSVGRENTEAFF
-,-,TRBJ2-2,TRBV4-3,TGCGCCAGCAGCCAAGCATGGGGGCGAGCCGGGGAGCTGTTTTTT,CASSQAWGRAGELFF
TRBD1,-,TRBJ1-1,TRBV29-1,TGCAGCGTATTTAACGGACAGGCCCGGGAAGCTTTCTTT,CSVFNGQAREAFF
TRBD1,many,TRBJ2-7,TRBV12-3/TRBV12-4,TGTGCCAGCAGTTTACAGGGGGCCGTAGCCTACGAGCAGTACTTC,CASSLQGAVAYEQYF
TRBD1,few,TRBJ2-6,TRBV20-1,TGCAGTGCTGTTACCGGGACAGGGGGCTCTGGGGCCAACGTCCTGACTTTC,CSAVTGTGGSGANVLTF
TRBD2,many,TRBJ2-1,TRBV2,TGTGCCAGCAGTGATTTGACTAGCGGGAGTGTTGAGCAGTTCTTC,CASSDLTSGSVEQFF
TRBD2,-,TRBJ2-5,TRBV27,TGTGCCAGCAGTTTATCGGGGCCTAGCGGGAGCTTGTCCCAGTACTTC,CASSLSGPSGSLSQYF
TRBD1,-,TRBJ1-5,TRBV5-1,TGCGCCAGCAGCTTGGGGGGACAGGGAGATCAGCCCCAGCATTTT,CASSLGGQGDQPQHF
-,many,TRBJ2-2,TRBV5-1,TGCGCCAGCAGCTCAGGGGGGACTCCGAACACCGGGGAGCTGTTTTTT,CASSSGGTPNTGELFF
-,many,TRBJ1-1,TRBV5-1,TGCGCCAGCAGCTTGGAACAGTTTCGCACTGAAGCTTTCTTT,CASSLEQFRTEAFF
TRBD2,-,TRBJ2-3,TRBV7-2,TGTGCCAGCAGCTTATCCTGGCTAGCGGCCACAGATACGCAGTATTTT,CASSLSWLAATDTQYF
-,-,TRBJ2-1,TRBV29-1,TGCAGCGTTGAGCGGGCATCCTACAATGAGCAGTTCTTC,CSVERASYNEQFF
TRBD2,few,TRBJ2-5,TRBV9,TGTGCCAGCAGCGCAAGACTAGCGGGAGGGCAAGAGACCCAGTACTTC,CASSARLAGGQETQYF
TRBD1,many,TRBJ1-2,TRBV5-6,TGTGCCAGCAGCCCACCGGGACAGGGCAATGGCTACACCTTC,CASSPPGQGNGYTF
TRBD1,few,TRBJ1-4,TRBV6-5,TGTGCCAGCAGTTCAACGGGACAGGGATTCGTGGGGGAAAAACTGTTTTTT,CASSSTGQGFVGEKLFF
TRBD1,many,TRBJ1-3,TRBV20-1,TGCAGTGCCAGTCAGGGGGCCTACTCTGGAAACACCATATATTTT,CSASQGAYSGNTIYF
-,many,TRBJ2-4,TRBV5-1,TGCGCCAGCAGCTTGGCGTTCGCAGGGATGAAGTACTTC,CASSLAFAGMKYF
-,many,TRBJ2-5,TRBV5-1,TGCGCCAGCAGCGAAGATGGGACGGATGAAGAGACCCAGTACTTC,CASSEDGTDEETQYF
-,-,TRBJ2-7,TRBV20-1,TGCAGTGCTCCCAGACTCGGGACGGCTGGCGAGCAGTACTTC,CSAPRLGTAGEQYF